This T cell receptor (beta chain) was recorded in a study of neoadjuvant anti-PD-1 for oral cavity cancer. Study-wide results and caveats: After neoadjuvant nivolumab, PBMC T cell clonality was significantly higher in non-responders than responders.

Profiled with immunoSEQ multiplex PCR; TCRdb holds only in-frame clones, not every one. This sample has 13,000 to 15,000 clones, with around 70% found just once. This sample's time point: after neoadjuvant nivolumab, at surgical resection. About this clone itself: Its cognate antigen is unknown.

Germline CDR1 reads GTSNPN; CDR2 reads SVGIG (reference sequence). The CDR3 extends over 12 amino acids. Trimming took off 1 base at V and 2 bases at J, with 0 bases between the two ends. Material: PBMCs, obtained after nivolumab (anti-PD-1) treatment. V is TRBV30 and J is TRBJ2-6; no clear D gene. This sequence was found in a person aged 35-79 years with oral cavity squamous cell carcinoma. The CDR3 nucleotides read TGTGCCTGGAGTGCTGGGGCCAACGTCCTGACTTTC. Translating it yields CAWSAGANVLTF.